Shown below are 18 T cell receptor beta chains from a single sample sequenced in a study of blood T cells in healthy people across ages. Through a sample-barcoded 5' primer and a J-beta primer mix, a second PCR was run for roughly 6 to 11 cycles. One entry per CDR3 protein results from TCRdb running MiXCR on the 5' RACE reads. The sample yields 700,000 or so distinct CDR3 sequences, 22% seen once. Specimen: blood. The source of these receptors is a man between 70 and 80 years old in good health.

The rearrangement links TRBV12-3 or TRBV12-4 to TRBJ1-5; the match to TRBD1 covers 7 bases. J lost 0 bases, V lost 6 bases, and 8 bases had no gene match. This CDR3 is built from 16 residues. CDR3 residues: CASSDRADYSNQPQHF. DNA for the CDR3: TGTGCCAGCAGCGACAGGGCCGATTATAGCAATCAGCCCCAGCATTTT.

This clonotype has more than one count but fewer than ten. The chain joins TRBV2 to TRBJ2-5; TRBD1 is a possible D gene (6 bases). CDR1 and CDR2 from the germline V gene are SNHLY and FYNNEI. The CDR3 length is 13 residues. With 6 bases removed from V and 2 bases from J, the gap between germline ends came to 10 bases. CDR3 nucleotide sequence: TGTGCCAGCAGACAGGGTCCGCAAGAGACCCAGTACTTC. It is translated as CASRQGPQETQYF.

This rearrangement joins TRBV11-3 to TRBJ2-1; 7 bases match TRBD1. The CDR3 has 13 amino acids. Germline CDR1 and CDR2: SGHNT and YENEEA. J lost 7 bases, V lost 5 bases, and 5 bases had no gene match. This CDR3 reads CASSINRGNEQFF. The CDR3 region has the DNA TGTGCCAGCAGCATAAACAGGGGTAATGAGCAGTTCTTC.

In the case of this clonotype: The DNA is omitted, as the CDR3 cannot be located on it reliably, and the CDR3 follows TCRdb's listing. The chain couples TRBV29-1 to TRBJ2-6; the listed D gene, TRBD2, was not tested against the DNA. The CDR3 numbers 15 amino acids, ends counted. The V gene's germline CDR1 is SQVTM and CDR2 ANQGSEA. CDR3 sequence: CSVEMWGGGANVPTF.

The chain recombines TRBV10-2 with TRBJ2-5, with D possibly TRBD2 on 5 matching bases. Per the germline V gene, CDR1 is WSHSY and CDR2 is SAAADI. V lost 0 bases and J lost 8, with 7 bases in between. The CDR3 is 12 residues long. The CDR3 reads CASSESRGTQYF. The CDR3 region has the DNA TGCGCCAGCAGTGAGTCCCGGGGTACCCAGTACTTC.

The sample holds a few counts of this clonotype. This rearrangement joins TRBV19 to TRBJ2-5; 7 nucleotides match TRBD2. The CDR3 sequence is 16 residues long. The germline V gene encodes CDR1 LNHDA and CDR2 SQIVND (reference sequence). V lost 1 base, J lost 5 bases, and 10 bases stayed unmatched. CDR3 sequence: CASSIAGGGSLETQYF. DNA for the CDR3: TGTGCCAGTAGTATAGCGGGGGGAGGATCTTTGGAGACCCAGTACTTC.

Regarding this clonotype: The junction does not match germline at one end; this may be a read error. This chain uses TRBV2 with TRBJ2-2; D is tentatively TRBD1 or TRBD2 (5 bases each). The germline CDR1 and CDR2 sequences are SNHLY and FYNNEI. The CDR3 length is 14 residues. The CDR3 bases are TGTGCCAGCAGAGCGGACATGAACGCCGGGGAGCTGTTTTTT. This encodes CASRADMNAGELFF.

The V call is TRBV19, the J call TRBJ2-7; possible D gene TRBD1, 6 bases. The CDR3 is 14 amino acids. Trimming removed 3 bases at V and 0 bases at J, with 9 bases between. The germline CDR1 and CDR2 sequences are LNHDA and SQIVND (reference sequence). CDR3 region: CASSMDRFSYEQYF. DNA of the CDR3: TGTGCCAGTAGTATGGACAGATTCTCCTACGAGCAGTACTTC.

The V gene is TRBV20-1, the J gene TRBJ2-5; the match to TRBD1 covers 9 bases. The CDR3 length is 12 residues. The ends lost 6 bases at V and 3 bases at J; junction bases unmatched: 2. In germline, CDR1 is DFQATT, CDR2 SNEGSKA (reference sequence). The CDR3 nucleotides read TGCAGTGCCGGGACAGGGAAAGAGACCCAGTACTTC. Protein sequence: CSAGTGKETQYF.

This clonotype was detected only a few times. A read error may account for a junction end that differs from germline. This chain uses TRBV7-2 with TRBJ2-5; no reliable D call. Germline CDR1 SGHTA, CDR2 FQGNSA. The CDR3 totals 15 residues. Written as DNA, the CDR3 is TGTGCCAGCAGCCCGTTATCTAGGACCCAAGGGACCCAGTACTTC. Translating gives CASSPLSRTQGTQYF.

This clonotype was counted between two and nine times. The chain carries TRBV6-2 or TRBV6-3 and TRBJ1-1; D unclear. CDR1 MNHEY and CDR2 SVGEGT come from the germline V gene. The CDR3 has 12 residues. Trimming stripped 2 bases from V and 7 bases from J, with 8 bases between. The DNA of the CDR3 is TGTGCCAGCAGTTACCGTAGGTTTGAAGCTTTCTTT. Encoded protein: CASSYRRFEAFF.

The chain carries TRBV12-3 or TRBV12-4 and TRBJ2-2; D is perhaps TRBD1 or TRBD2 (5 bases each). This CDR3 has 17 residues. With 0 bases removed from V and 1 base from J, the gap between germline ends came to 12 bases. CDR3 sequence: CASSLASGRRNTGELFF. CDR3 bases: TGTGCCAGCAGTTTAGCATCGGGACGGAGGAACACCGGGGAGCTGTTTTTT.

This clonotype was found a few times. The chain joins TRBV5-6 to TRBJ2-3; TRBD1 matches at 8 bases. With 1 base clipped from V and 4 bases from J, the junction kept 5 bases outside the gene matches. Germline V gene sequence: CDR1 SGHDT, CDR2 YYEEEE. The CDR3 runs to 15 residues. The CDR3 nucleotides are TGTGCCAGCAGCTTGCCGGACAGGGTTTCAGATACGCAGTATTTT. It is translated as CASSLPDRVSDTQYF.

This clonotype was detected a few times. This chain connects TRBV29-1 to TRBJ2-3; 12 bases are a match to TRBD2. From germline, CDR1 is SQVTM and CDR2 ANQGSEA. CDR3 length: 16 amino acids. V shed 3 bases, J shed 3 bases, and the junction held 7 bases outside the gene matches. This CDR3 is CSVESSGGAPTDTQYF. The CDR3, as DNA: TGCAGCGTTGAGTCTAGCGGGGGGGCCCCGACAGATACGCAGTATTTT.

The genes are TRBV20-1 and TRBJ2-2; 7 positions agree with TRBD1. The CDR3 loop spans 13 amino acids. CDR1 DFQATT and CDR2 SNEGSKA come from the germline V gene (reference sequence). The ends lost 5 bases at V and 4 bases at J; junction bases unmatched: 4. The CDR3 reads CSAGGQATGELFF. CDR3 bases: TGCAGTGCTGGAGGACAGGCCACCGGGGAGCTGTTTTTT.

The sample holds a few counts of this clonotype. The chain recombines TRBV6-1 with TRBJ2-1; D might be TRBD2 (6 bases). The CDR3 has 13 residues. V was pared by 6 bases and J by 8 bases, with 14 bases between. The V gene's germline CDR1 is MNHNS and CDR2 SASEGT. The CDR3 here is CASRKDGTHEQFF. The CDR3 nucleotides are TGTGCCAGCAGGAAGGATGGGACTCATGAGCAGTTCTTC.

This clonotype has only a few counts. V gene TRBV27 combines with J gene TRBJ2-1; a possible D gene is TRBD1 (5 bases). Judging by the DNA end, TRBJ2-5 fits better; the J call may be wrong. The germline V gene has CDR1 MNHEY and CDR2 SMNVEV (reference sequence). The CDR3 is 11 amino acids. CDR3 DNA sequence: TGTGCCACCACCAGGGCGGAGACCCAGTACTTC. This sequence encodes CATTRAETQYF.

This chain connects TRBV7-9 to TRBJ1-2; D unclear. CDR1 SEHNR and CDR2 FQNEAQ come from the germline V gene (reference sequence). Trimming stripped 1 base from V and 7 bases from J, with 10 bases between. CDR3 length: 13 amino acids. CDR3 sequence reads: CASSLGSAFGYTF. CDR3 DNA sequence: TGTGCCAGCAGCTTAGGGTCAGCATTTGGCTACACCTTC.